The 16 T cell receptor beta chains given below trace back to one sample, sequenced in a study of shared clonotypes between healthy human individuals (dated by TCRdb to the early 2020s). The library was made by the immunoSEQ multiplex PCR assay. TCRdb holds this immuneACCESS table with in-frame rearrangements only. Some clones are missing; in checked studies, unresolved V genes explain under half, and the rest has no known cause. The sample data list approximately 650,000 clones, and about 95% of these were observed just once. The ten largest account for around 0.11% of the sample. CD8 naive samples were obtained by positive selection for CCR7 among CD45RO-negative cells, yielding a CD45RA+CCR7+ population from which TemRA cells were excluded. The sample taken for sequencing was naive CD8+ T cells sorted from blood. Sample cell subset or site, as interpreted from the label and publication: CD45RA+CCR7+. These receptors all come from a woman in her thirties in good health.

This clone was seen only once. The chain joins TRBV13 to TRBJ2-1; TRBD1 is a possible D gene (5 bases). The CDR3 sequence is 14 residues long. The germline V gene has CDR1 PRHDT and CDR2 FYEKMQ (reference sequence). The V and J ends lost 2 bases and 7 bases respectively, with 12 bases between them. The CDR3 loop is CASSLFSGRNEQFF. CDR3 nucleotides: TGTGCCAGCAGCTTATTCTCAGGGCGGAATGAGCAGTTCTTC.

The chain combines TRBV28 with TRBJ1-2; unclear D gene. From germline, CDR1 is MDHEN and CDR2 SYDVKM. This CDR3 is 11 amino acids long. Trimming removed 3 bases at V and 7 bases at J, with 6 bases between. CDR3 in amino acids: CASSFSVGYTF. The CDR3 coding sequence is TGTGCCAGCAGTTTTTCGGTTGGCTACACCTTC.

V is TRBV6-5 and J is TRBJ2-5, with a possible D match to TRBD1 (5 bases). Trimming left V 2 bases short and J 6 bases short, with 7 bases between. The CDR3 consists of 12 residues. Germline CDR1 reads MNHEY; CDR2 reads SVGAGI. In DNA, the CDR3 is TGTGCCAGCAGTTACCAGGGTCAGACCCAGTACTTC. It encodes CASSYQGQTQYF.

This rearrangement joins TRBV29-1 to TRBJ2-3; D ambiguous. CDR3 length: 15 amino acids. V was pared by 3 bases and J by 2 bases, with 15 bases between. Per the germline V gene, CDR1 is SQVTM and CDR2 is ANQGSEA. The CDR3 DNA sequence: TGCAGCGTTGATGCGTCGGTCACTCTCACAGATACGCAGTATTTT. Its translation is CSVDASVTLTDTQYF.

V is TRBV6-6 and J is TRBJ1-1, with D perhaps matching TRBD1 (6 bases). Per the germline V gene, CDR1 is MNHNY and CDR2 is SVGAGI (reference sequence). The length of the CDR3 is 13 residues. With 5 bases removed from V and 5 bases from J, the gap between germline ends came to 12 bases. This CDR3 is CASSGGRGTEAFF. For the CDR3, the DNA is TGTGCCAGCAGTGGAGGGAGGGGGACTGAAGCTTTCTTT.

The chain couples TRBV27 to TRBJ2-1; TRBD1 matches at 8 bases. Germline V lookup: CDR1 MNHEY, CDR2 SMNVEV (reference sequence). The junction had 2 bases not matched to a gene; V was cut back by 4 bases and J by 9 bases. This CDR3 is 12 amino acids long. The CDR3 spells CASSWTGTEQFF. The CDR3 DNA sequence: TGTGCCAGCAGTTGGACAGGGACTGAGCAGTTCTTC.

The chain couples TRBV11-2 to TRBJ1-1; D gene uncertain. The CDR3 spans 15 residues. Trimming took 0 bases from V and 0 from J, leaving 8 bases between them. CDR1 and CDR2 from the germline V gene are SGHAT and FQNNGV. CDR3 sequence: CASSLDVALNTEAFF. The CDR3 region has the DNA TGTGCCAGCAGCTTAGATGTGGCGTTGAACACTGAAGCTTTCTTT.

CDR3 sequence: CASSQTGLGDTEAFF. The CDR3 DNA reads TGCGCCAGCAGCCAGACAGGGCTAGGTGACACTGAAGCTTTCTTT. The rearrangement links TRBV4-1 to TRBJ1-1; 7 nucleotides line up with TRBD1. From germline, CDR1 is MGHRA and CDR2 YSYEKL. This CDR3 has 15 residues. J lost 3 bases, V lost 3 bases, and 7 bases had no gene match.

The chain has TRBV28 and TRBJ1-5, with D perhaps matching TRBD1 (5 bases). The CDR3 is 18 residues long. From germline, CDR1 is MDHEN and CDR2 SYDVKM. V was pared by 3 bases and J by 3 bases, with 21 bases between. The CDR3 DNA reads TGTGCCAGCAGTTTTGGGTGGCGTGGCAGGGAGGACAATCAGCCCCAGCATTTT. It yields the protein CASSFGWRGREDNQPQHF.

V usage is TRBV7-8 and J usage is TRBJ2-7, with 7 bases identical to TRBD1. V was clipped by 5 bases and J by 2 bases; unmatched bases: 6. Per the germline V gene, CDR1 is SGHVS and CDR2 is FQNEAQ. This CDR3 has 14 residues. The CDR3 DNA is TGTGCCAGCAGCATCAGACAGGGCCCCTACGAGCAGTACTTC. Its translation: CASSIRQGPYEQYF.

The chain carries TRBV6-1 and TRBJ2-1, with D tentatively TRBD1 (6 bases). CDR3 length: 15 amino acids. The V end was cut by 6 bases, the J end by 5 bases, with 17 bases between. The germline V gene has CDR1 MNHNS and CDR2 SASEGT. The CDR3 region is CASSADRHSHNEQFF. For the CDR3, the DNA is TGTGCCAGCAGCGCAGACAGGCATTCCCACAATGAGCAGTTCTTC.

Comments on this clone: The same CDR3 arises from other DNA sequences in this sample as well. The CDR3 bases are TGTGCCAGCAGTCCGACAGGCGGATCCTACGAGCAGTACTTC. Protein sequence: CASSPTGGSYEQYF. The chain employs TRBV28 and TRBJ2-7, with a possible D match to TRBD1 (6 bases). The CDR3 consists of 14 residues. The germline V gene has CDR1 MDHEN and CDR2 SYDVKM. Trimming shortened V by 5 bases and J by 1 base, and 12 bases separated the two germline ends.

V usage is TRBV4-2 and J usage is TRBJ2-5; maybe TRBD2 (5 bases). V was clipped by 1 base and J by 5 bases, with 20 bases between them. This CDR3 comprises 17 residues. Germline V gene lookup returns CDR1 LGHNA and CDR2 YNFKEQ. In nucleotides, the CDR3 is TGTGCCAGCAGCCAAGCTTATCCCGTCCGGGGTCTCGAGACCCAGTACTTC. Its protein is CASSQAYPVRGLETQYF.

This chain uses TRBV4-1 with TRBJ2-2; D call uncertain. This CDR3 has 15 residues. Trimming shortened V by 5 bases and J by 1 base, and 11 bases separated the two germline ends. CDR1 MGHRA and CDR2 YSYEKL come from the germline V gene. The CDR3 DNA is TGCGCCAGCAGCTTAGTGAGCCTGAACACCGGGGAGCTGTTTTTT. It encodes CASSLVSLNTGELFF.

Of note for this clone: The same CDR3 is also encoded by other DNA sequences in this sample. The chain has TRBV27 and TRBJ2-1, with D uncertain. The CDR3 contains 11 residues. Germline CDR1 MNHEY, CDR2 SMNVEV (reference sequence). Between the trimmed V and J ends, which lost 7 bases and 3 bases, there was a span of 4 bases. CDR3 nucleotides: TGTGCCAGCACCGGCTACAATGAGCAGTTCTTC. This sequence encodes CASTGYNEQFF.

The V call is TRBV6-5, the J call TRBJ1-1, with TRBD1 matching 7 bases. The length of the CDR3 is 15 residues. Germline loops: CDR1 MNHEY, CDR2 SVGAGI. After removal of 10 bases from V and 2 bases from J, the junction contained 13 bases not matched to a gene. The CDR3 protein is CATETGLGGNTEAFF. The CDR3 coding sequence is TGTGCCACCGAGACAGGGCTAGGGGGAAACACTGAAGCTTTCTTT.